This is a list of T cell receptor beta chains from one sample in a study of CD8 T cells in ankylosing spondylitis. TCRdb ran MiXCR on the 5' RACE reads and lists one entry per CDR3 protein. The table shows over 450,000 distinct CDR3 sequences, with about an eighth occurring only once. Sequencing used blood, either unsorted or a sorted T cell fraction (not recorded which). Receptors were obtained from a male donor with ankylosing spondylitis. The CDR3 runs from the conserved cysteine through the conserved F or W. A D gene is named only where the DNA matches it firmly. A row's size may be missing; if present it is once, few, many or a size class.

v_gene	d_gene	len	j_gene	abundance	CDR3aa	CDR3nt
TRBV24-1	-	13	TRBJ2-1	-	CATSETEYNEQFF	TGTGCCACCAGTGAGACCGAATACAATGAGCAGTTCTTC
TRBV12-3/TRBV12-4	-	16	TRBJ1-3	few	CASTLPGTASGNTIYF	TGTGCCAGCACTCTCCCGGGGACGGCCTCTGGAAACACCATATATTTT
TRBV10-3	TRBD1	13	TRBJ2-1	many	CAIRGQEDNEQFF	TGTGCCATCCGGGGACAGGAGGACAATGAGCAGTTCTTC
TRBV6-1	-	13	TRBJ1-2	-	CASSWEQLYGYTF	TGTGCCAGCAGCTGGGAACAGCTCTATGGCTACACCTTC
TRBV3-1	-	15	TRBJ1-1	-	CATSQDRGWGTEAFF	TGTGCCACCAGCCAAGACCGGGGATGGGGCACTGAAGCTTTCTTT
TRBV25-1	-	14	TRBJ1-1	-	CASSEYGTSTEAFF	TGTGCCAGCAGTGAATATGGGACAAGCACTGAAGCTTTCTTT
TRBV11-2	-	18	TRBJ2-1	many	CASSPLPTGVPSGDEQFF	TGTGCCAGCAGCCCACTTCCTACGGGAGTTCCATCAGGGGATGAGCAGTTCTTC
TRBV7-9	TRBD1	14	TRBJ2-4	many	CASTTGTGENIQYF	TGTGCCAGCACCACCGGGACAGGGGAGAACATTCAGTACTTC
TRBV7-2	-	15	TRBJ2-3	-	CASSSDRMPTDTQYF	TGTGCCAGCAGTTCCGATCGGATGCCCACAGATACGCAGTATTTT
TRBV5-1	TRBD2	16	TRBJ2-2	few	CASSPQLAGTTGELFF	TGCGCCAGCAGCCCTCAACTAGCGGGCACCACCGGGGAGCTGTTTTTT
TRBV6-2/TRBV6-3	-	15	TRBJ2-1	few	CASSYGGRLRNEQFF	TGTGCCAGCAGTTACGGAGGGAGGCTTCGCAATGAGCAGTTCTTC
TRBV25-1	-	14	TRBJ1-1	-	CASTPSTKSTEAFF	TGTGCCAGCACCCCCTCGACCAAATCCACTGAAGCTTTCTTT
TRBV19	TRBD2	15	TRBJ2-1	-	CASSIRTSGSGEQFF	TGTGCCAGTAGTATCCGGACTAGCGGGAGCGGTGAGCAGTTCTTC
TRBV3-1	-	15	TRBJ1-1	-	CASSRRGDSNTEAFF	TGTGCCAGCAGCCGCCGAGGGGACTCGAACACTGAAGCTTTCTTT
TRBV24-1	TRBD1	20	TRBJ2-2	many	CATSDFSPDRTSSNTGELFF	TGTGCCACCAGTGATTTCTCCCCGGACAGGACCTCATCGAACACCGGGGAGCTGTTTTTT
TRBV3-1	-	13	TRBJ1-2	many	CASSQGRGGGYTF	TGTGCCAGCAGCCAAGGTCGGGGAGGCGGCTACACCTTC
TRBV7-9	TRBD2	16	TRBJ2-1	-	CASSPRGLAGYNEQFF	TGTGCCAGCAGCCCAAGGGGACTAGCGGGGTACAATGAGCAGTTCTTC
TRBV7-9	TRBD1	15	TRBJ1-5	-	CASSSDREVDQPQHF	TGTGCCAGCAGCTCAGACAGGGAGGTTGATCAGCCCCAGCATTTT
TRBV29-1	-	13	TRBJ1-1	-	CSVAGHRNTEAFF	TGCAGCGTTGCTGGGCATCGGAACACTGAAGCTTTCTTT
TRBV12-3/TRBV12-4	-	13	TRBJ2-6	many	CATRTAGANVLTF	TGTGCCACTCGGACAGCTGGGGCCAACGTCCTGACTTTC
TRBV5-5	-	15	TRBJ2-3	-	CASSLDGAPPDTQYF	TGTGCCAGCAGCTTGGACGGGGCCCCCCCCGATACGCAGTATTTT
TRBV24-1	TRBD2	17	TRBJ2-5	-	CATSDPGLAGRRETQYF	TGTGCCACCAGTGACCCGGGACTAGCGGGCCGGCGAGAGACCCAGTACTTC
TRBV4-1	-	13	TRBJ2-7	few	CASSQDYGYEQYF	TGCGCCAGCAGCCAAGATTACGGTTACGAGCAGTACTTC
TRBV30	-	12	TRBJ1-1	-	CRRGLVETEAFF	TGTAGGAGAGGGCTGGTGGAAACTGAAGCTTTCTTT
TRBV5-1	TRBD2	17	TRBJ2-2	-	CASSLDPGLAGWRELFF	TGCGCCAGCAGCTTAGATCCGGGACTAGCGGGATGGAGGGAGCTGTTTTTT
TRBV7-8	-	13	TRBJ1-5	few	CASSPQGLQPQHF	TGTGCCAGCAGCCCGCAGGGACTTCAGCCCCAGCATTTT
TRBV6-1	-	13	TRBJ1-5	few	CASSGDIGQPQHF	TGTGCCAGCAGTGGGGACATAGGACAGCCCCAGCATTTT
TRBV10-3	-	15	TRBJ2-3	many	CAISEGTEVTDTQYF	TGTGCCATCAGTGAGGGGACCGAAGTCACAGATACGCAGTATTTT
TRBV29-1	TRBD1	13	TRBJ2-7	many	CSVDGQGTYEQYF	TGCAGCGTTGATGGACAGGGCACTTACGAGCAGTACTTC
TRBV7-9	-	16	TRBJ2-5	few	CASSWIGQRVSETQYF	TGTGCCAGCAGCTGGATTGGGCAGCGGGTCTCCGAGACCCAGTACTTC
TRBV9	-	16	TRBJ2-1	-	CASSVGGVSSYNEQFF	TGTGCCAGCAGCGTAGGTGGGGTGAGCTCCTACAATGAGCAGTTCTTC
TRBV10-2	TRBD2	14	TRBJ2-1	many	CASRLAGPGNEQFF	TGCGCCAGCAGATTAGCGGGCCCTGGAAATGAGCAGTTCTTC
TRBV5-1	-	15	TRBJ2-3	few	CASSLLDSRTDTQYF	TGCGCCAGCAGCTTGTTGGACTCTCGCACAGATACGCAGTATTTT
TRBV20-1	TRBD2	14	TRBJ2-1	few	CSARIGLAGVGQFF	TGCAGTGCTCGAATTGGACTAGCGGGAGTTGGGCAGTTCTTC
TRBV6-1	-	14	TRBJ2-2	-	CASKFAPNTGELFF	TGTGCCAGCAAATTTGCCCCGAACACCGGGGAGCTGTTTTTT
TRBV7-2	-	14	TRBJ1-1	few	CASSLAGGFTEAFF	TGTGCCAGCAGCTTAGCAGGGGGGTTTACTGAAGCTTTCTTT
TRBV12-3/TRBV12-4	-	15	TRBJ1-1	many	CASSLGDIEGTEAFF	TGTGCCAGCAGTCTAGGGGACATTGAGGGAACTGAAGCTTTCTTT
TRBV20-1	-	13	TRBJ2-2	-	CSVGARRNGELFF	TGCAGCGTAGGGGCTAGGCGTAACGGGGAGCTGTTTTTT
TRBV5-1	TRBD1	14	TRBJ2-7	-	CASSSGTGEGEQYF	TGCGCCAGCAGCTCCGGGACAGGGGAAGGCGAGCAGTACTTC
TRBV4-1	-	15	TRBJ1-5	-	CASSKTGMGNQPQHF	TGCGCCAGCAGCAAAACAGGGATGGGCAATCAGCCCCAGCATTTT
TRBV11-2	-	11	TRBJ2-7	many	CASSLVYEQYF	TGTGCCAGCAGTTTAGTATACGAGCAGTACTTC
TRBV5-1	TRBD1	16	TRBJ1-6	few	CASSLAAGQGSSPLHF	TGCGCCAGCAGCTTGGCCGCGGGACAGGGGTCCTCACCCCTCCACTTT
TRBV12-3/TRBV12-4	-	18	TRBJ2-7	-	CACSFGDTPARAPYEQYF	TGTGCCTGCAGTTTTGGGGACACCCCAGCCCGGGCCCCCTACGAGCAGTACTTC
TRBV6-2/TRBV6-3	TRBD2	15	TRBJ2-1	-	CASSLAGNPEREQFF	TGTGCCAGCAGTTTAGCGGGAAATCCGGAACGGGAGCAGTTCTTC
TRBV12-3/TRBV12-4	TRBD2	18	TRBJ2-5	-	CASSLKTSGSRGQETQYF	TGTGCCAGCAGTTTAAAGACTAGCGGGAGTAGGGGCCAAGAGACCCAGTACTTC
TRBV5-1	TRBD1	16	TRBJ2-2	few	CASSPGQPILTGELFF	TGCGCCAGCAGCCCGGGACAGCCGATTCTAACCGGGGAGCTGTTTTTT
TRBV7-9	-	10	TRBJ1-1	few	CASSDIGGFF	TGTGCCAGCAGCGACATAGGTGGTTTCTTT
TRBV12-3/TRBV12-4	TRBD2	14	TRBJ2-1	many	CATTASGGYNEQFF	TGTGCCACTACGGCTAGCGGGGGTTACAATGAGCAGTTCTTC
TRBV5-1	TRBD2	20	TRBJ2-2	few	CASSLRDLRTSGIETGELFF	TGCGCCAGCAGCTTGAGGGATTTACGGACTAGCGGGATTGAAACCGGGGAGCTGTTTTTT
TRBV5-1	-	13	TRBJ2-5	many	CASSLGAQETQYF	TGCGCCAGCAGCTTGGGGGCTCAAGAGACCCAGTACTTC